The present TCR beta chain was sequenced within a study of T cell responses to AZD1222 COVID-19 vaccine. V gave up 4 bases and J gave up 2 bases, with 9 bases separating them. CDR3 size: 14 residues. Germline CDR1 is KGHSH and CDR2 is LQKENI. Second-dose timings of about 4 or about 12 weeks were pooled. Libraries were prepared by immunoSEQ multiplex PCR; TCRdb keeps only in-frame clonotypes and omits some of them. This sample has about 150,000 clones, with 92% found just once. General observations from the study: It was only a handful of AZD1222 recipients who were seropositive at baseline. CD4 TCRs covered the whole spike, strongest at regions 160-218 and 743-854. Repertoires were sampled only after the peak T cell response.

A note on this clone: Its cognate antigen is unknown.

This sequence joins TRBV18 and TRBJ1-5; D is undetermined. Sequenced material: peripheral blood, taken 28 days after the second AZD1222 dose. This receptor was obtained from an adult who received the AZD1222 COVID-19 vaccine. CDR3: CASSQGGGNQPQHF. In DNA, the CDR3 is TGTGCCAGCTCACAGGGAGGCGGCAATCAGCCCCAGCATTTT.